These 5 T cell receptor beta chains originate from one sample sequenced in a study of blood T cell repertoires in COVID-19. The method was immunoSEQ multiplex PCR; TCRdb's version includes in-frame clones alone and lacks a portion of them. Among 260,000 or so clones listed, around 83% were seen once. What was sequenced was peripheral blood. Receptors originate from an elderly man with acute or convalescent COVID-19.

This chain connects TRBV16 to TRBJ2-1, with D hard to call. The germline V and J ends were trimmed by 4 bases and 0 bases, with 13 bases remaining between them. Germline V gene data show CDR1 as KGHSY and CDR2 as FQNENV. This CDR3 comprises 16 residues. CDR3 sequence reads: CASSPHGFSSYNEQFF. The CDR3 coding sequence is TGTGCCAGCAGCCCTCATGGCTTTTCCTCCTACAATGAGCAGTTCTTC.

This clone was seen a single time. An end of the junction differs from the germline gene, which may be a read error. Distinct nucleotide sequences in the sample also encode this CDR3. Here the CDR3 DNA reads TGTGCCAGCACCCCGGGACAGGGGTCCTACGAGCAATACTTC. Its protein is CASTPGQGSYEQYF. This chain uses TRBV6-5 with TRBJ2-7; 10 positions match TRBD1. The germline CDR1 and CDR2 sequences are MNHEY and SVGAGI. The CDR3 is 14 residues long.

This clone has just a few counts. This chain links TRBV19 with TRBJ1-2; D gene unclear. In germline, CDR1 is LNHDA, CDR2 SQIVND (reference sequence). The V gene lost 4 bases and the J gene lost 2 bases, with 8 bases spanning the gap. There are 13 residues in the CDR3. This chain's CDR3 is CASSRRQNYGYTF. The CDR3, as DNA: TGTGCCAGTAGTAGGCGGCAGAACTATGGCTACACCTTC.

The chain links TRBV5-1 to TRBJ2-3, with TRBD1 matching 7 bases. The CDR3 consists of 13 residues. The V gene's germline CDR1 is SGHRS and CDR2 YFSETQ. The trim removed 7 bases at V and 1 base at J, leaving 3 bases unmatched. Written as DNA, the CDR3 is TGCGCCAGCGCCACAGGGGGCACAGATACGCAGTATTTT. Translation gives CASATGGTDTQYF. The full variable domain, in which reference TRBV5-1 and TRBJ2-3 provide the parts outside the CDR3, is KAGVTQTPRYLIKTRGQQVTLSCSPISGHRSVSWYQQTPGQGLQFLFEYFSETQRNKGNFPGRFSGRQFSNSRSEMNVSTLELGDSALYLCASATGGTDTQYFGPGTRLTVL.

The V gene is TRBV19, the J gene TRBJ2-5; D perhaps matches TRBD1 (5 bases). CDR1 LNHDA and CDR2 SQIVND come from the germline V gene (reference sequence). The ends were cut back, 5 bases at V and 2 bases at J, with 12 bases in the middle. The CDR3 is 14 residues long. DNA for the CDR3: TGTGCCAGTAGTCCGTCAGACAGTCAAGAGACCCAGTACTTC. It codes for CASSPSDSQETQYF. Together with reference TRBV19 and TRBJ2-5, the CDR3 gives the full variable domain: DGGITQSPKYLFRKEGQNVTLSCEQNLNHDAMYWYRQDPGQGLRLIYYSQIVNDFQKGDIAEGYSVSREKKESFPLTVTSAQKNPTAFYLCASSPSDSQETQYFGPGTRLLVL.